This T cell receptor (beta chain) is drawn from a study of blood T cell repertoires in COVID-19. Across the study: Researchers got acute and convalescent COVID-19 samples from the United States, Italy and Spain. T cells, B-cell-depleted T cells, or PBMCs provided the cDNA or gDNA that served as material.

J gave up 4 bases and V 4 bases, and 7 bases lay outside the gene matches. CDR1 and CDR2 from the germline V gene are PRHDT and FYEKMQ (reference sequence). The CDR3 contains 17 residues. In the source study's methods: Amplifying reference gene primers gave estimates of nucleated cell counts. Using immunoSEQ multiplex PCR, the repertoire was profiled, and TCRdb retains in-frame clones only, with some absent. V, J and clone size derive from that table, while D and trimming were established from the DNA sequence. The table lists roughly 280,000 clones, around four fifths of them singletons. This clone was counted a single time.

The sequenced sample was peripheral blood. This TCR was recovered from a man in his 60s with acute or convalescent COVID-19. This chain connects TRBV13 to TRBJ2-5; TRBD2 aligns across 15 bases. The CDR3 nucleotides read TGTGCCAGCAGCTCGGGACTAGCGGGAGGTCTAGTAGAGACCCAGTACTTC. It specifies CASSSGLAGGLVETQYF.